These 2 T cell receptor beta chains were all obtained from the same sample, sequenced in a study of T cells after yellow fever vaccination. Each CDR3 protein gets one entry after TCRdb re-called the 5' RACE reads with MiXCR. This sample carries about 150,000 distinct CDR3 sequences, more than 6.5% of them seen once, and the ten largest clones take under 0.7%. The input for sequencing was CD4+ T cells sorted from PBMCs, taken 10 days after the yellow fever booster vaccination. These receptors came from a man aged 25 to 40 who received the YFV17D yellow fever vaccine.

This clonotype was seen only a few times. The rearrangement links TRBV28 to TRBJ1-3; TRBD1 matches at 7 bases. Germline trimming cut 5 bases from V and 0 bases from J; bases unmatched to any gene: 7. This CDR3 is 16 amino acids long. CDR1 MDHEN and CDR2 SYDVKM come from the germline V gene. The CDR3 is CASSTNRGPSGNTIYF. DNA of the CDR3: TGTGCCAGCAGTACAAACAGGGGACCCTCTGGAAACACCATATATTTT.

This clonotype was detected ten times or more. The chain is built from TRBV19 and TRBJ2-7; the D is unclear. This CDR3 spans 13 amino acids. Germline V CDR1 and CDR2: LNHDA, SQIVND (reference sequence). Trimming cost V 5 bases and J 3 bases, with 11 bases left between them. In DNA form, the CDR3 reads TGTGCCAGTAGTCAAAACAGAATCTACGAGCAGTACTTC. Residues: CASSQNRIYEQYF.